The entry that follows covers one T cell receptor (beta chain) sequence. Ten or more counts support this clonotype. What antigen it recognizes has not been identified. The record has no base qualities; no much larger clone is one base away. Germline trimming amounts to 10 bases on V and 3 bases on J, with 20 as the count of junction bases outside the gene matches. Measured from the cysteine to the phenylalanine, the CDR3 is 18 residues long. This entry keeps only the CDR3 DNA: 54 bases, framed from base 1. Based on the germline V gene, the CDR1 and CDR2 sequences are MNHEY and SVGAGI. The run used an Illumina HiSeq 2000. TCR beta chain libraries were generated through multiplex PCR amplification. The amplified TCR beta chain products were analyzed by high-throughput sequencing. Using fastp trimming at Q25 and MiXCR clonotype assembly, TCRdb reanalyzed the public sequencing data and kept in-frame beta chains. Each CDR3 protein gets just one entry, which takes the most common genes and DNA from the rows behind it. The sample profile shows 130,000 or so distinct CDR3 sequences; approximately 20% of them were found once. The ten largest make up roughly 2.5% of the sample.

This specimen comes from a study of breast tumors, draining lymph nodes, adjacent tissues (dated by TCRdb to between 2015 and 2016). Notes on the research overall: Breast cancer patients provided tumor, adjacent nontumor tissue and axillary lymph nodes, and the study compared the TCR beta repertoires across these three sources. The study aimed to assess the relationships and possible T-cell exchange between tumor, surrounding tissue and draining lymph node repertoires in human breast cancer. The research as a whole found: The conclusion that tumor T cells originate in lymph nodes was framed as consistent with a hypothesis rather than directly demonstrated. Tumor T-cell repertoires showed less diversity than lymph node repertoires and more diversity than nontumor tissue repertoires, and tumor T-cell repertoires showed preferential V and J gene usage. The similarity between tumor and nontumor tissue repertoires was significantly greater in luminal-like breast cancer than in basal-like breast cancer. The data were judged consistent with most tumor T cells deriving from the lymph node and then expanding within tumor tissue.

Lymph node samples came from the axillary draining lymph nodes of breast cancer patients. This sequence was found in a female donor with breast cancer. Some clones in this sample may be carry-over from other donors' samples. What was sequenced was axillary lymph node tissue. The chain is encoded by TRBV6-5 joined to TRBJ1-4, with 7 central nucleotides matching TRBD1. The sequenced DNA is TGTGCCACTAAAAGGGGGCTTGGATCTATCACCTCTAATGAAAAACTGTTTTTT. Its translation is CATKRGLGSITSNEKLFF.